This TCR beta chain was sequenced in a study of T cells expressing NK-cell markers. General observations from the study: Dominant NKG2C+ clonotypes were found to form roughly 1.0-7.5% of CD8+ T cells in about 6 donors. Clarity on HCMV specificity was lacking for the expanded NKG2C+ T cell clones. These clonotypes also led the CD3+CD56-NKG2C+ fraction in a few donors.

A note on this clonotype: What it binds is unknown.

Beta-chain TCR cDNA was generated via 5'RACE template switching with UMIs. TCRdb reanalyzed the 5' RACE reads and collapses them to one entry per CDR3 protein, without DNA. The sample includes under 500,000 distinct CDR3 sequences. The CDR3 consists of 17 residues. Looked up from germline, CDR1 is SGHTA and CDR2 is FQGNSA. The chain combines TRBV7-2 with TRBJ1-1. What was sequenced was blood T cells: a sorted CD56 or NKG2C T cell subset, CD4+ or CD8+ T cells, or bulk PBMC T cells (not recorded which). This clonotype was obtained from a woman between 18 and 75 years old in good health. This chain's CDR3 is CASSPSPTSAENTEAFF. Filled out from reference TRBV7-2 and TRBJ1-1, the complete variable domain reads GAGVSQSPSNKVTEKGKDVELRCDPISGHTALYWYRQSLGQGLEFLIYFQGNSAPDKSGLPSDRFSAERTGGSVSTLTIQRTQQEDSAVYLCASSPSPTSAENTEAFFGQGTRLTVV.